Listed here are 18 T cell receptor beta chains from one sample, sequenced in a study of blood T cell repertoires in COVID-19. Clones were read by immunoSEQ multiplex PCR, and TCRdb kept only the in-frame ones, dropping some. Of some 96,000 clones listed, roughly 87% are singletons. The sample was peripheral blood. Receptors were obtained from a man aged 25 to 45 in a cohort sampled during active COVID-19.

V is TRBV4-1 and J is TRBJ2-2; 9 bases are a match to TRBD1. CDR1 and CDR2 (germline): MGHRA, YSYEKL. V lost 2 bases to trimming and J lost 6 bases; unmatched junction nucleotides: 4. The CDR3 sequence is 15 residues long. CDR3 sequence: CASSQLRDRAGELFF. In DNA, the CDR3 is TGCGCCAGCAGCCAACTCCGGGACAGGGCCGGGGAGCTGTTTTTT.

The V call is TRBV19, the J call TRBJ1-2, with no clear D. Germline V lookup: CDR1 LNHDA, CDR2 SQIVND (reference sequence). This CDR3 contains 13 residues. Trimming left V 0 bases short and J 8 bases short, with 10 bases between. The CDR3 loop reads CASSIEVRAGYTF. For the CDR3, the DNA is TGTGCCAGTAGTATAGAAGTGAGAGCGGGCTACACCTTC.

This sequence joins TRBV10-3 and TRBJ2-3; 13 bases fit TRBD2. This CDR3 has 16 residues. The V segment lost 8 bases and the J segment 0 bases; nucleotides outside the gene matches: 5. The germline V gene encodes CDR1 ENHRY and CDR2 SYGVKD. CDR3: CAIGLAGAPSTDTQYF. In nucleotides, the CDR3 is TGTGCCATCGGACTAGCGGGGGCCCCTAGCACAGATACGCAGTATTTT.

The V and J genes are TRBV7-9 and TRBJ2-5, with 8 bases that match TRBD2. The CDR3 length is 15 residues. Trimming removed 7 bases from V and 0 bases from J; junction bases left unmatched: 7. Germline CDR1 is SEHNR and CDR2 is FQNEAQ (reference sequence). The DNA for the CDR3 is TGTGCCAGCACCATCACCGGGGGGGACCAAGAGACCCAGTACTTC. Protein product: CASTITGGDQETQYF. Filled out from reference TRBV7-9 and TRBJ2-5, the complete variable domain reads DTGVSQNPRHKITKRGQNVTFRCDPISEHNRLYWYRQTLGQGPEFLTYFQNEAQLEKSRLLSDRFSAERPKGSFSTLEIQRTEQGDSAMYLCASTITGGDQETQYFGPGTRLLVL.

The CDR3 is CASTLLTEAFF. In DNA form, the CDR3 reads TGTGCCAGCACCCTACTTACTGAAGCTTTCTTT. V and J are TRBV11-1 and TRBJ1-1, with D uncertain. Germline V gene lookup returns CDR1 SGHAT and CDR2 FQDESV (reference sequence). V was pared by 7 bases and J by 5 bases, with 8 bases between. The CDR3 is made up of 11 amino acids.

The chain has TRBV4-2 and TRBJ2-3; possibly TRBD2 for D (5 bases). CDR3 length: 17 residues. Trimming cost V 1 base and J 2 bases, with 16 bases left between them. CDR1 and CDR2 from the germline V gene are LGHNA and YNFKEQ. The CDR3 bases are TGTGCCAGCAGCCAAGTGGGCGACTACCTCAACACAGATACGCAGTATTTT. Translated: CASSQVGDYLNTDTQYF.

The V call is TRBV12-5, the J call TRBJ2-5, with TRBD2 matching 12 bases. Germline loops: CDR1 LGHNT, CDR2 FRNRAP. With 2 bases clipped from V and 5 bases from J, the junction kept 3 bases outside the gene matches. The CDR3 is 15 amino acids. CDR3 sequence reads: CASGLSGTSGETQYF. The CDR3 DNA reads TGTGCTAGTGGTTTGTCCGGGACTAGCGGGGAGACCCAGTACTTC.

The chain employs TRBV7-8 and TRBJ1-2, with D unclear. CDR3 length: 13 amino acids. V lost 1 base, J lost 9 bases, and 12 bases lay in between. Germline lookup yields CDR1 SGHVS and CDR2 FQNEAQ. The CDR3 spells CASSLGVEDRYTF. The CDR3 DNA reads as TGTGCCAGCAGCTTAGGGGTGGAGGATCGCTACACCTTC.

V and J are TRBV6-2 or TRBV6-3 and TRBJ1-2, with 11 bases identical to TRBD1. CDR3 length: 17 residues. With 2 bases clipped from V and 0 bases from J, the junction kept 5 bases outside the gene matches. Germline CDR1 is MNHEY and CDR2 is SVGEGT. CDR3 protein: CASSYVDRGRTNYGYTF. The CDR3 nucleotides read TGTGCCAGCAGTTACGTGGACAGGGGGCGAACTAACTATGGCTACACCTTC.

The chain carries TRBV7-8 and TRBJ2-7, with no clear D. This CDR3 spans 15 amino acids. The germline CDR1 and CDR2 sequences are SGHVS and FQNEAQ. The V and J ends lost 5 bases and 1 base respectively, with 15 bases between them. CDR3 nucleotides: TGTGCCAGCAGCCCCGCCTACGACATTTCCTACGAGCAGTACTTC. Its protein is CASSPAYDISYEQYF.

CDR3 sequence reads: CASSSPGLGYRGENTEAFF. CDR3 bases: TGTGCCAGCAGCTCCCCCGGACTTGGGTACAGGGGGGAGAACACTGAAGCTTTCTTT. The chain links TRBV28 to TRBJ1-1; TRBD1 aligns across 8 bases. The ends lost 6 bases at V and 1 base at J; junction bases unmatched: 19. CDR1 is MDHEN, CDR2 SYDVKM, per germline. The CDR3 has 19 residues.

V gene TRBV5-1 combines with J gene TRBJ2-7, with 8 bases aligning to TRBD1. The germline V gene has CDR1 SGHRS and CDR2 YFSETQ. Unmatched junction bases numbered 6, after V lost 5 bases and J lost 5 bases. The CDR3 has 13 amino acids. CDR3 amino acids: CASRRTGRNEQYF. CDR3 DNA: TGCGCCAGCAGGAGGACAGGGAGGAACGAGCAGTACTTC.

This chain uses TRBV5-4 with TRBJ2-7; TRBD2 agrees at 8 bases. The CDR3 spans 13 residues. The V segment lost 3 bases and the J segment 2 bases; nucleotides outside the gene matches: 1. From germline, CDR1 is SGHNT and CDR2 YYREEE (reference sequence). CDR3 in amino acids: CASSSGGPYEQYF. CDR3 DNA sequence: TGTGCCAGCAGCTCGGGGGGGCCCTACGAGCAGTACTTC.

This clone was recorded only once. The CDR3 loop reads CAWSVQGADTQYF. CDR3 in DNA: TGTGCCTGGAGTGTACAGGGGGCGGATACGCAGTATTTT. The chain has TRBV30 and TRBJ2-3; 9 positions match TRBD1. With V trimmed by 0 bases and J by 6 bases, 1 base remained unmatched. Germline CDR1 reads GTSNPN; CDR2 reads SVGIG (reference sequence). The CDR3 loop spans 13 amino acids.

The V gene is TRBV28, the J gene TRBJ1-1, with 8 bases aligning to TRBD1. CDR3 length equals 16 residues. Per the germline V gene, CDR1 is MDHEN and CDR2 is SYDVKM. Germline trimming cut 6 bases from V and 4 bases from J; bases unmatched to any gene: 13. The CDR3 here is CASRLRVQGGGTEAFF. DNA of the CDR3: TGTGCCAGCAGGCTAAGAGTACAGGGGGGGGGCACTGAAGCTTTCTTT.

The chain links TRBV19 to TRBJ1-2; tentatively, D is TRBD1 (6 bases). The germline gives CDR1 LNHDA, CDR2 SQIVND (reference sequence). This CDR3 has 14 residues. V lost 4 bases and J lost 7, with 16 bases in between. The CDR3 protein is CASSNPSGDLGYTF. CDR3 coding DNA: TGTGCCAGTAGTAACCCCTCAGGGGATCTTGGCTACACCTTC.

The gene calls are TRBV5-1 and TRBJ2-3; D is unclear. The V end was cut by 0 bases, the J end by 0 bases, with 8 bases between. The CDR3 contains 15 residues. CDR1 is SGHRS and CDR2 is YFSETQ in the germline V gene. In nucleotides, the CDR3 is TGCGCCAGCAGCTTGGCCTTTACTAGCACAGATACGCAGTATTTT. Translating it yields CASSLAFTSTDTQYF.

V usage is TRBV6-6 and J usage is TRBJ2-7; the match to TRBD1 covers 7 bases. The trim removed 5 bases at V and 5 bases at J, leaving 6 bases unmatched. This CDR3 comprises 13 residues. CDR1 is MNHNY, CDR2 SVGAGI, per germline (reference sequence). CDR3 nucleotides: TGTGCCAGCAGTCTAGGGACAGCGGACGAGCAGTACTTC. Translation: CASSLGTADEQYF.